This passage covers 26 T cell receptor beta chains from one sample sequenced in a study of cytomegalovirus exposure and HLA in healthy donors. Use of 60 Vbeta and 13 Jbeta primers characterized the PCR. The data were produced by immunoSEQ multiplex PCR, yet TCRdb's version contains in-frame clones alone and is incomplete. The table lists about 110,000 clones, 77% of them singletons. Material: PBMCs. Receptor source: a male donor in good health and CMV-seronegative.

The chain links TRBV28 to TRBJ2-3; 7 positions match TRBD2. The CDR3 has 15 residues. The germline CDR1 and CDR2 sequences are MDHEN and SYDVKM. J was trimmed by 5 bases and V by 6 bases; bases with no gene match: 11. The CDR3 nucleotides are TGTGCCAGCAGCCCCATCTGGGCTAGCGGAGATACGCAGTATTTT. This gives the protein CASSPIWASGDTQYF.

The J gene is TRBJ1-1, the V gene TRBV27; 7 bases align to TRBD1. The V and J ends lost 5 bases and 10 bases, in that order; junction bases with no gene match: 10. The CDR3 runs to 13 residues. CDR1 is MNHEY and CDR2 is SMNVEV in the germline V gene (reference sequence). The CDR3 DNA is TGTGCCAGCAGTGAACAGGGGCCCGGCGGAGCTTTCTTT. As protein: CASSEQGPGGAFF.

In DNA, the CDR3 is TGTGCCAGCAGCCAGATATCAGGGTTAGGTGGCTACACCTTC. This gives the protein CASSQISGLGGYTF. The gene calls are TRBV7-9 and TRBJ1-2, with D possibly being TRBD1 (5 bases). Germline-derived CDR1 and CDR2 are SEHNR and FQNEAQ (reference sequence). The CDR3 extends over 14 amino acids. The V end lost 5 bases, the J end lost 7 bases, and 17 bases lay between the germline ends.

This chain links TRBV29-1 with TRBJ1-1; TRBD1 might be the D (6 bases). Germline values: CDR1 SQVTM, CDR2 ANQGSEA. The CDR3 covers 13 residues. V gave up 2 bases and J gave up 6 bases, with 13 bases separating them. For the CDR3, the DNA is TGCAGCGTTGAACCCGGGGGGGGCCCTGAAGCTTTCTTT. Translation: CSVEPGGGPEAFF.

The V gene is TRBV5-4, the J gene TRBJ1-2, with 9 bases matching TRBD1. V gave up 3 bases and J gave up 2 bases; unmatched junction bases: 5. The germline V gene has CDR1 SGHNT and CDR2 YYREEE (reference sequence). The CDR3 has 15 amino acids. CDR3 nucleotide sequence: TGTGCCAGCAGCTCACCCGGGACAGGGAACTATGGCTACACCTTC. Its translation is CASSSPGTGNYGYTF.

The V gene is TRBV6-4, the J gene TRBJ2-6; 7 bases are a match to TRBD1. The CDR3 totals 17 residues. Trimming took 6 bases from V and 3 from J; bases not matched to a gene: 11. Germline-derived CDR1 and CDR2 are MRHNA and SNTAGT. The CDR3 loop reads CASRPGEGALGANVLTF. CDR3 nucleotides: TGTGCCAGCAGACCCGGTGAGGGGGCGCTTGGGGCCAACGTCCTGACTTTC.

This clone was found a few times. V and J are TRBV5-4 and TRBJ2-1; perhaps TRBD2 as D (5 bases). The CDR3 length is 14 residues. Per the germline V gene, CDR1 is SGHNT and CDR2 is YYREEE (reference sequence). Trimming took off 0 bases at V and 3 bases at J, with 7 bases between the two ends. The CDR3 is CASSLVASYNEQFF. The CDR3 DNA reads TGTGCCAGCAGCTTGGTAGCGAGCTACAATGAGCAGTTCTTC. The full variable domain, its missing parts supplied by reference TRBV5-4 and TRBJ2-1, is ETGVTQSPTHLIKTRGQQVTLRCSSQSGHNTVSWYQQALGQGPQFIFQYYREEENGRGNFPPRFSGLQFPNYSSELNVNALELDDSALYLCASSLVASYNEQFFGPGTRLTVL.

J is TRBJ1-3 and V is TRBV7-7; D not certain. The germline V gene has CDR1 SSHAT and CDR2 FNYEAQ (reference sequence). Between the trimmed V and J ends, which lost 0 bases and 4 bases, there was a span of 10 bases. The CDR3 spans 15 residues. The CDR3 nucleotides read TGTGCCAGCAGCTTAGCAATAGGAGGCGGAAACACCATATATTTT. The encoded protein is CASSLAIGGGNTIYF.

The CDR3 protein is CASSLSSRLAGPSYEQYF. DNA for the CDR3: TGTGCCAGCAGTTTATCGAGTAGGCTAGCGGGGCCATCCTACGAGCAGTACTTC. The chain is built from TRBV27 and TRBJ2-7, with TRBD2 matching over 9 bases. The V gene's germline CDR1 is MNHEY and CDR2 SMNVEV (reference sequence). The CDR3 has 18 residues. J was trimmed by 1 base and V by 0 bases; bases with no gene match: 10.

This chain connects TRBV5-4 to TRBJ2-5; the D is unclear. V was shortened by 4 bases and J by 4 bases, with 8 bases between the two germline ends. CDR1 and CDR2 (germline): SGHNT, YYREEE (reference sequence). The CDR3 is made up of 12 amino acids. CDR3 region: CASSLKSETQYF. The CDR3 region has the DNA TGTGCCAGCAGCCTTAAATCAGAGACCCAGTACTTC.

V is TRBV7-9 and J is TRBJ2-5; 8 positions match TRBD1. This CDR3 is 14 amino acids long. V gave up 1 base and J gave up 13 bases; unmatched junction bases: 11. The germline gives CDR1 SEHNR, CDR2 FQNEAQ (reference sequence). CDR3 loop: CASSLGTGGFRTYF. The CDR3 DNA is TGTGCCAGCAGCTTAGGTACAGGGGGTTTTCGAACGTACTTC. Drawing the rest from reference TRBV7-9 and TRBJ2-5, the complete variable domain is DTGVSQNPRHKITKRGQNVTFRCDPISEHNRLYWYRQTLGQGPEFLTYFQNEAQLEKSRLLSDRFSAERPKGSFSTLEIQRTEQGDSAMYLCASSLGTGGFRTYFGPGTRLLVL.

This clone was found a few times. The CDR3 reads CSARWQANTEAFF. Written as DNA, the CDR3 is TGCAGCGCTCGCTGGCAGGCCAACACTGAAGCTTTCTTT. The chain recombines TRBV29-1 with TRBJ1-1, with no clear D. Trimming took 7 bases from V and 2 from J, leaving 14 bases between them. CDR1 and CDR2 (germline): SQVTM, ANQGSEA. The CDR3 runs 13 residues.

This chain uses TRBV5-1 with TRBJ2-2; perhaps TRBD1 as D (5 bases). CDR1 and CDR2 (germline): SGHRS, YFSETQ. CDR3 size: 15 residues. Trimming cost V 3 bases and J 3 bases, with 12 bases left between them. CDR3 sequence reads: CASSSKDIYTGELFF. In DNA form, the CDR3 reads TGCGCCAGCAGCTCCAAGGACATATACACCGGGGAGCTGTTTTTT. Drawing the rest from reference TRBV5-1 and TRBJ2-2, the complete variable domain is KAGVTQTPRYLIKTRGQQVTLSCSPISGHRSVSWYQQTPGQGLQFLFEYFSETQRNKGNFPGRFSGRQFSNSRSEMNVSTLELGDSALYLCASSSKDIYTGELFFGEGSRLTVL.

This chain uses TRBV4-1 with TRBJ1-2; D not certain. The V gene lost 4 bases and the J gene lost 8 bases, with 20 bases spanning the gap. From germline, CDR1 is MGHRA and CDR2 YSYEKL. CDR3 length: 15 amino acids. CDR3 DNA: TGCGCCAGCAGCCTTCGCGGGGTAGCATCGAGGGGCTACACCTTC. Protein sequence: CASSLRGVASRGYTF.

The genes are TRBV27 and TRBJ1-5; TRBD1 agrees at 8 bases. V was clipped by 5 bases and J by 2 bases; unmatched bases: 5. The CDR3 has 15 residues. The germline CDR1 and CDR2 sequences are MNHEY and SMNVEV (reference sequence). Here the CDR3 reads CASSPGTGRNQPQHF. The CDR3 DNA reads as TGTGCCAGCAGTCCCGGGACAGGACGCAATCAGCCCCAGCATTTT.

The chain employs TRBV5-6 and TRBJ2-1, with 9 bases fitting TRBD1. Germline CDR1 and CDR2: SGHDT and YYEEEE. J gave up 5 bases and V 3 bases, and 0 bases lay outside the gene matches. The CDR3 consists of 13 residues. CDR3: CASSWDRDNEQFF. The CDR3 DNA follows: TGTGCCAGCAGCTGGGACAGGGACAATGAGCAGTTCTTC. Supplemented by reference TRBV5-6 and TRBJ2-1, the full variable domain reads DAGVTQSPTHLIKTRGQQVTLRCSPKSGHDTVSWYQQALGQGPQFIFQYYEEEERQRGNFPDRFSGHQFPNYSSELNVNALLLGDSALYLCASSWDRDNEQFFGPGTRLTVL.

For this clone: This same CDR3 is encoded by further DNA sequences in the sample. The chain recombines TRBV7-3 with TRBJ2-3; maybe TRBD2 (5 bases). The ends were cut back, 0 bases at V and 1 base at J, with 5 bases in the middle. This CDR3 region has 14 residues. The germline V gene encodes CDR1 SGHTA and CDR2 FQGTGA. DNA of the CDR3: TGTGCCAGCAGCTTAACGGGAGGCACAGATACGCAGTATTTT. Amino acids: CASSLTGGTDTQYF.

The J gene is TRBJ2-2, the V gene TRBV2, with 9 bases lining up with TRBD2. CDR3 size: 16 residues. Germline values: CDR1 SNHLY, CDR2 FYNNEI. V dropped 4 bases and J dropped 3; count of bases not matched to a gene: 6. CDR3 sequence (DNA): TGTGCCAGCAGTGGACCGGGACTAGCATACACCGGGGAGCTGTTTTTT. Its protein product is CASSGPGLAYTGELFF.

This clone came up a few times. The CDR3 is CASSLTRNYEQYF. The CDR3, as DNA: TGTGCCAGCAGTTTAACCAGGAACTACGAGCAGTACTTC. This chain links TRBV28 with TRBJ2-7; no clear D gene. CDR1 and CDR2 (germline): MDHEN, SYDVKM. The CDR3 contains 13 residues. The V end lost 2 bases, the J end lost 3 bases, and 8 bases lay between the germline ends.

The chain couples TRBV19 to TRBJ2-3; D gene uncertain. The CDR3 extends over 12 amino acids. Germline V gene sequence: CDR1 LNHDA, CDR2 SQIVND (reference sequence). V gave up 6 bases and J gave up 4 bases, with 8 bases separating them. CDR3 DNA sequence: TGTGCCAGTAGCCCCAGTCCAGATACGCAGTATTTT. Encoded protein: CASSPSPDTQYF.

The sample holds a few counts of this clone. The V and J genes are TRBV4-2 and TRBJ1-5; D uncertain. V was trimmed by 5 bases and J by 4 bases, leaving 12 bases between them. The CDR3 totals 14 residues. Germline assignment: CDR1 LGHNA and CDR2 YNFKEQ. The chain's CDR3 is CASSVSELNQPQHF. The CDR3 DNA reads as TGTGCCAGCAGCGTTTCGGAACTAAATCAGCCCCAGCATTTT.

This CDR3 is CASSPGTAGYTF. In DNA form, the CDR3 reads TGTGCCAGCAGCCCAGGGACAGCCGGCTACACCTTC. V is TRBV7-9 and J is TRBJ1-2; TRBD1 matches at 7 bases. The J segment lost 8 bases and the V segment lost 5 bases, leaving 5 bases of the junction unmatched. From germline, CDR1 is SEHNR and CDR2 FQNEAQ (reference sequence). The CDR3 spans 12 residues. The full variable domain, in which reference TRBV7-9 and TRBJ1-2 provide the parts outside the CDR3, is DTGVSQNPRHKITKRGQNVTFRCDPISEHNRLYWYRQTLGQGPEFLTYFQNEAQLEKSRLLSDRFSAERPKGSFSTLEIQRTEQGDSAMYLCASSPGTAGYTFGSGTRLTVV.

Here the CDR3 DNA reads TGCGCCAGCAGCCCGGACACTGCCAGGGCCCCTCCCGAGCAGTACTTC. Its protein product is CASSPDTARAPPEQYF. The V gene is TRBV5-1, the J gene TRBJ2-7, with D maybe TRBD1 (5 bases). Per germline, CDR1 SGHRS and CDR2 YFSETQ. V lost 4 bases and J lost 6, with 23 bases in between. The CDR3 is 16 amino acids.

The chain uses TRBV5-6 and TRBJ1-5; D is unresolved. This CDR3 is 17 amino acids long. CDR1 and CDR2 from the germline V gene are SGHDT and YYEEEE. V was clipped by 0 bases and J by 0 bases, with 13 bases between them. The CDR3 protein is CASSLGWRTDSNQPQHF. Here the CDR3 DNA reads TGTGCCAGCAGCTTGGGTTGGAGAACCGATAGCAATCAGCCCCAGCATTTT.

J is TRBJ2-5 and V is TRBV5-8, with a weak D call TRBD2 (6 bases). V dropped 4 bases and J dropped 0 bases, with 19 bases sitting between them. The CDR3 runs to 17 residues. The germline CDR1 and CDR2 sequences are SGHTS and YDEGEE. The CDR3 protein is CASSRRTTSGYQETQYF. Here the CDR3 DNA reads TGTGCCAGCAGCCGTAGGACTACCTCGGGGTACCAAGAGACCCAGTACTTC.

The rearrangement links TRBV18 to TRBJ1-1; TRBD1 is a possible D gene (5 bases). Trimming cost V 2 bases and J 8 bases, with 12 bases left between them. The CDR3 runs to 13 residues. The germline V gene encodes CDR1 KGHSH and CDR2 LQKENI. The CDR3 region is CASSPRTPAEAFF. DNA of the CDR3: TGTGCCAGCTCACCAAGGACACCCGCCGAAGCTTTCTTT.